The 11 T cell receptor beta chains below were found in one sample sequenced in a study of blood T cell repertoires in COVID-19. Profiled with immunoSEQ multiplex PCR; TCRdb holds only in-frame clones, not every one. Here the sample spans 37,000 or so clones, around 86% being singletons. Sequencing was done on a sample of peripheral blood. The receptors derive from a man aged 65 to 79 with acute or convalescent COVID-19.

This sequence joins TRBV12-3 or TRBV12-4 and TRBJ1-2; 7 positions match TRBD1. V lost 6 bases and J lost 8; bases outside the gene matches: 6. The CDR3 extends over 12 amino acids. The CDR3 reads CASSPTGMGYTF. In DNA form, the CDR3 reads TGTGCCAGCAGCCCGACAGGGATGGGCTACACCTTC.

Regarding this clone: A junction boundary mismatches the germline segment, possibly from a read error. CDR3 loop: CASSIGAGDGYTF. CDR3 nucleotide sequence: TGTGCCAGTAGTATAGGGGCAGGGGATGGTTACACCTTC. The chain has TRBV19 and TRBJ1-2, with D perhaps matching TRBD1 (6 bases). The CDR3 runs to 13 residues. Looked up from germline, CDR1 is LNHDA and CDR2 is SQIVND (reference sequence).

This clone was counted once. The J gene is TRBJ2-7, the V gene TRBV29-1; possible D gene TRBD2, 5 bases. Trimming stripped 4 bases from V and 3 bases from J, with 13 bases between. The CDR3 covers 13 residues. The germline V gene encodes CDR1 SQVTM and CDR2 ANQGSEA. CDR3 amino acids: CSVGASGDYEQYF. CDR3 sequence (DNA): TGCAGCGTTGGGGCCAGCGGAGACTACGAGCAGTACTTC.

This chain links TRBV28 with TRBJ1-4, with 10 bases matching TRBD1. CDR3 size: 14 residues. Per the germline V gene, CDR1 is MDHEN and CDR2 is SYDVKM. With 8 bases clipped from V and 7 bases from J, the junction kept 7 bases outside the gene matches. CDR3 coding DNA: TGTGCCAGCTCAGGACAGGGGGAATTTGAAAAACTGTTTTTT. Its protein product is CASSGQGEFEKLFF. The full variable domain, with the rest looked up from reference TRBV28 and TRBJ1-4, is DVKVTQSSRYLVKRTGEKVFLECVQDMDHENMFWYRQDPGLGLRLIYFSYDVKMKEKGDIPEGYSVSREKKERFSLILESASTNQTSMYLCASSGQGEFEKLFFGSGTQLSVL.

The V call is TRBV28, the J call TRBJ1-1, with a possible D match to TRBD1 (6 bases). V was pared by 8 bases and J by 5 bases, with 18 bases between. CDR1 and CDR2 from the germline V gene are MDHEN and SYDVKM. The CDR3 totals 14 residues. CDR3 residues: CASRRGGRETEAFF. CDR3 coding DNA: TGTGCCAGCCGGCGGGGGGGGCGAGAAACTGAAGCTTTCTTT.

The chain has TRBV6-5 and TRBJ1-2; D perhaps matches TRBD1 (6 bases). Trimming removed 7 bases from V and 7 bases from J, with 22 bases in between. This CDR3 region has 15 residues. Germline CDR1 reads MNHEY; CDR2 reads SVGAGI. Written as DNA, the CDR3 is TGTGCCAGCAATACAGGGTCTCAGATCTATGGTGGCTACACCTTC. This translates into CASNTGSQIYGGYTF.

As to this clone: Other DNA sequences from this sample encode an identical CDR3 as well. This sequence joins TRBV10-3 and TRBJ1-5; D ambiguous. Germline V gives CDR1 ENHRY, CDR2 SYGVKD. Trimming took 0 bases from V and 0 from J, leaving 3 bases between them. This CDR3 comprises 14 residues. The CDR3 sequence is CAISESSSNQPQHF. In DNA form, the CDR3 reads TGTGCCATCAGTGAGTCCAGTAGCAATCAGCCCCAGCATTTT.

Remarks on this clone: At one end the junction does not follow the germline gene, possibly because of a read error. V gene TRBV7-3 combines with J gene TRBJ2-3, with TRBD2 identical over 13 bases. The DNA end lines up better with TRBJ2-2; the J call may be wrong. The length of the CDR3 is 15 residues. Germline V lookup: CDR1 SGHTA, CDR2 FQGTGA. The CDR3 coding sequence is TGTGCCTGCAGCTTGGGACTAGCGGGGCCAGATACGCTGTTTTTT. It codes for CACSLGLAGPDTLFF.

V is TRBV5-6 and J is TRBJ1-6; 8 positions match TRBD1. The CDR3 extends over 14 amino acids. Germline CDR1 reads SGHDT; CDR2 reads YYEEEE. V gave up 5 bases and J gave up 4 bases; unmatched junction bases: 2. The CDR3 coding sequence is TGTGCCAGCAGGGACAGGGCGTATAATTCACCCCTCCACTTT. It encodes CASRDRAYNSPLHF.

CDR3: CAISGAQGYYGYTF. In DNA, the CDR3 is TGTGCCATCAGTGGGGCACAGGGCTACTATGGCTACACCTTC. V usage is TRBV10-3 and J usage is TRBJ1-2; D is perhaps TRBD1 (6 bases). The CDR3 consists of 14 residues. Germline CDR1 reads ENHRY; CDR2 reads SYGVKD. V dropped 4 bases and J dropped 3 bases, with 12 bases sitting between them.

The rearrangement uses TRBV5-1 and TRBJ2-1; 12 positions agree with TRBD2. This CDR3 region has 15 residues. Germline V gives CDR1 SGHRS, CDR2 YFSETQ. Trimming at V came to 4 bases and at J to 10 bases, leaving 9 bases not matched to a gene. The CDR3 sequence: CASSQGLAGRGEQFF. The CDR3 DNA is TGCGCCAGCAGCCAAGGACTAGCGGGAAGGGGGGAGCAGTTCTTC.